This TCR beta chain derives from a study of blood T cells in healthy people across ages. About this clonotype: Its antigen is not identified.

Study-wide findings and caveats: Changes seen in expanded clonotypes were possibly confounded by donor CMV status left unknown. It was the long-lived donors that had more naive CD4+ cells and higher diversity than aged donors. The lack of PBMC sorting stopped any conclusive naive versus antigen-experienced comparison.

Combining a sample-barcoded 5' primer with a J-beta primer mix, a second PCR ran for roughly 7 to 12 cycles. Every sample gave at least 3 million paired-end reads containing CDR3. MiXCR, applied by TCRdb to the 5' RACE reads, yields one record per CDR3 protein. The profile shows hundreds of thousands of distinct CDR3 sequences, 22% of them singletons. This clonotype was sampled from a man aged 70-80 years in good health. What was sequenced was blood.

The CDR3 here is CASSQFRGPGANVLTF. CDR3 nucleotides: TGTGCCAGCAGCCAATTCAGGGGGCCTGGGGCCAACGTCCTGACTTTC. The gene calls are TRBV3-1 and TRBJ2-6, with 8 bases lining up with TRBD1. J lost 2 bases, V lost 2 bases, and 2 bases had no gene match. Germline values: CDR1 LGHDT, CDR2 YNNKEL (reference sequence). This CDR3 has 16 amino acids.